What follows is one T cell receptor beta chain and its context. It was with random hexamers that 0.5 to 1 ug RNA was reverse transcribed. Amplification of TCR beta CDR3 spanned 54 Vbeta and 13 Jbeta via immunoSEQ multiplex PCR. A single record per CDR3 protein comes from TCRdb applying MiXCR to the immunoSEQ multiplex PCR reads. Of 150,000 to 200,000 distinct CDR3 sequences in the sample, roughly 95% were seen once. This record belongs to a study of CD8 T cells in Susac syndrome. TCR beta was sequenced from blood CD8+ and CD4+ T cells. The CDR3 sequence is 14 residues long. The V end lost 3 bases, the J end lost 4 bases, and 13 bases lay between the germline ends. Germline CDR1 reads SGHRS; CDR2 reads YFSETQ.

The specimen sequenced was CD8+ T cells from PBMCs. This clonotype was sampled from a human donor with multiple sclerosis. The V gene is TRBV5-1, the J gene TRBJ2-5, with D possibly being TRBD2 (6 bases). The CDR3, as DNA: TGCGCCAGCAGCTGGGAGGCGCTCGGAGAGACCCAGTACTTC. Its translation: CASSWEALGETQYF.